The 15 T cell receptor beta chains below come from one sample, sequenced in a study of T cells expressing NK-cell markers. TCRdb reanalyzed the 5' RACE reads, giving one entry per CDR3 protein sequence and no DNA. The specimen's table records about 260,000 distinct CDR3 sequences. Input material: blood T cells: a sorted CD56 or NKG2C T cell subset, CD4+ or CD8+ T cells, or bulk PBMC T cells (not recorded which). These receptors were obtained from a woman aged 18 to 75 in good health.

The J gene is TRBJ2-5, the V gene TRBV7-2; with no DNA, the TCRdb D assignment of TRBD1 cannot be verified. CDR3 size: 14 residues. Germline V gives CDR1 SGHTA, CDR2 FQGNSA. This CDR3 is CASSWTRARETQYF.

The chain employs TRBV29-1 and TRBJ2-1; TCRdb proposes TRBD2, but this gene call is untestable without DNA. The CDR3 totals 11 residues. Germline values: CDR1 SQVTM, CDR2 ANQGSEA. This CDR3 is CSCSGTNEQFF.

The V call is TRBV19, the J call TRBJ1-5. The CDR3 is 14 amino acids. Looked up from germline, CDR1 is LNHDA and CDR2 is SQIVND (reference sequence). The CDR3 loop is CASSISATNQPQHF.

The CDR3 reads CSAQGLAALSYEQYF. This chain uses TRBV20-1 with TRBJ2-7; as DNA is missing, the TRBD2 call by TCRdb cannot be tested. Germline loops: CDR1 DFQATT, CDR2 SNEGSKA (reference sequence). The CDR3 is 15 amino acids.

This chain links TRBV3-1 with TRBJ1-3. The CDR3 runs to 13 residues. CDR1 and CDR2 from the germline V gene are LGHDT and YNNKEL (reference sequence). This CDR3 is CAVSTLLKSTIYF.

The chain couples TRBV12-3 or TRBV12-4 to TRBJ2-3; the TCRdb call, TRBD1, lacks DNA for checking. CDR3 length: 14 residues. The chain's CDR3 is CASSPRARPDTQYF.

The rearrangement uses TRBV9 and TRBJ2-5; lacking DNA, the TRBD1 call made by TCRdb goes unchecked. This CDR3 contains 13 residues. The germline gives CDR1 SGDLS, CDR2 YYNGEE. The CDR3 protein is CASSPHGRETQYF.

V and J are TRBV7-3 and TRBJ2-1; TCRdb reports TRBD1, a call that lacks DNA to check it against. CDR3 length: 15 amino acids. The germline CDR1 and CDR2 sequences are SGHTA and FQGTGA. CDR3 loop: CASSATGREYNEQFF.

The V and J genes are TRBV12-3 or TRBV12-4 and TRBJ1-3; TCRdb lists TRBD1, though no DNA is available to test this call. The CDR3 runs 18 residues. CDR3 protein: CASDIGRGRTSSGNTIYF.

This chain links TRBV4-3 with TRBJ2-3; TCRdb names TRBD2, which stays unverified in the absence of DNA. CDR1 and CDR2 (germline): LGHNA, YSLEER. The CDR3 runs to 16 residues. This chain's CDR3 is CASSHLSGRGPDTQYF.

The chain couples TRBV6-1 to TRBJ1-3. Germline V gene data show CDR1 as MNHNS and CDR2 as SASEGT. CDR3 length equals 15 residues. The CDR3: CASRPQKSSGNTIYF.

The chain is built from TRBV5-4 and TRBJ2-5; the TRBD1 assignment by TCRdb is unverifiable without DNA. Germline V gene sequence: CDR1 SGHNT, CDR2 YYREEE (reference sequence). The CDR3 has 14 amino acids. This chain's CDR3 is CASSQSGTGETQYF.

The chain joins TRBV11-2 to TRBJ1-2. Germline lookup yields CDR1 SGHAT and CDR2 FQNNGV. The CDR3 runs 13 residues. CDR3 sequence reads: CASSFSRQRGYTF.

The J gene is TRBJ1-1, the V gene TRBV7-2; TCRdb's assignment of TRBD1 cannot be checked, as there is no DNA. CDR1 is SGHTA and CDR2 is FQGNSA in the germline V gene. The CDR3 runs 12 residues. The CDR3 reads CASSRPGQLAFF.

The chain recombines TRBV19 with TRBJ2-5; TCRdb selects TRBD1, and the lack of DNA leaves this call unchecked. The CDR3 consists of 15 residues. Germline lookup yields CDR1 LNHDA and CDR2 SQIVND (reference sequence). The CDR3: CASSTIRGGLETQYF.